Included here is one T cell receptor (beta chain) sequence, with context. The V and J ends lost 4 bases and 12 bases respectively, with 19 bases between them. This CDR3 contains 14 residues. CDR1 is SEHNR, CDR2 FQNEAQ, per germline (reference sequence). The data were obtained in a study of blood T cell repertoires in COVID-19. Study context: COVID-19 samples from acute and convalescent phases originated in the United States, Italy and Spain. Sources were T cells, B-cell-depleted T cells, or PBMCs; the material itself was cDNA or gDNA.

In the original workflow: Nucleated cell number was recorded as an estimate derived from reference gene primer amplification. Clones were sequenced by immunoSEQ multiplex PCR, and TCRdb holds only the in-frame ones, with some missing. The V and J calls and clone size come from that table; D and trimming were worked out from the DNA. This sample has 300,000 or so clones, with roughly nine tenths found just once. The gene calls are TRBV7-9 and TRBJ2-1; D perhaps matches TRBD1 (6 bases). The receptor was isolated from a man in his 60s who had recovered from COVID-19. Sequencing was performed on PBMCs or T cells enriched from blood (not recorded which). The CDR3 here is CASSSTDRLGGQFF. The DNA of the CDR3 is TGTGCCAGCAGCTCAACAGACCGGCTAGGGGGGCAGTTCTTC.